This TCR beta chain originates from a study of blood T cell repertoires in COVID-19. On the study more broadly: PBMCs, B-cell-depleted T cells, or T cells provided the cDNA or gDNA that made up the material.

The authors' processing: Estimates of nucleated cell counts were drawn from the amplification of reference gene primers. Profiling relied on immunoSEQ multiplex PCR, and the TCRdb table lists in-frame clones only, not all of them. That table furnishes V, J and clone size, whereas the DNA furnished D and trimming. The sample has 70,000 to 100,000 clones; around 89% are singletons. Germline V gene data show CDR1 as SGHVS and CDR2 as FQNEAQ. The CDR3 loop spans 13 amino acids. V lost 5 bases and J lost 2, with 9 bases in between. Seattle patients were enrolled while actively infected and followed longitudinally. A single count supports this clone.

Material for sequencing was peripheral blood. The V call is TRBV7-8, the J call TRBJ1-2; D call uncertain. The clonotype comes from a man aged 45-60 years with COVID-19, enrolled during active disease. This chain's CDR3 is CASSATVNYGYTF. DNA for the CDR3: TGTGCCAGCAGCGCTACAGTGAACTATGGCTACACCTTC.